These T cell receptor beta chains were read from a single sample in a study of T cell repertoires in cytomegalovirus infection. No antigens are known for them. TCRdb re-called the reads with MiXCR, one entry per CDR3 protein. The profile shows around 300,000 distinct CDR3 sequences, 25% of them singletons. Source: cultured PBMCs, taken from culture after CMV antigen stimulation. The receptors stem from a human donor in good health (CMV status not recorded). Some clones in this sample may be carry-over from other donors' samples. The CDR3 runs from the conserved cysteine through the conserved F or W. Each record gives: V gene, J gene, D gene, clone size, CDR3 DNA, CDR3 protein. A D gene is named only where the DNA matches it firmly. Size values are once, few and many counts, or a class for expanded clones, and some rows have none.

TRBV12-3/TRBV12-4	TRBJ2-2	NA	NA	TGTGCCAGCAGTCCTACCCTCACCGGGGAGCTGTTTTTT	CASSPTLTGELFF
TRBV7-2	TRBJ2-7	NA	NA	TGTGCCAGCAGCTCGGGACACCGCGAGCAGTACTTC	CASSSGHREQYF
TRBV5-1	TRBJ2-1	NA	few	TGCGCCAGCAGCGTCCCCACGAATGAGCAGTTCTTC	CASSVPTNEQFF
TRBV5-6	TRBJ2-7	NA	NA	TGTGCCAGCAGCGAATCGGGGGTAGCATCCTACGAGCAGTACTTC	CASSESGVASYEQYF
TRBV7-2	TRBJ1-4	NA	many	TGTGCCAGCAGCCGCCTTGGGTCGAAGAATGAAAAACTGTTTTTT	CASSRLGSKNEKLFF
TRBV6-1	TRBJ1-5	TRBD1	NA	TGTGCCAGCAGTGAATTCGGGACAGGGGTGGGGGCCATCAATCAGCCCCAGCATTTT	CASSEFGTGVGAINQPQHF
TRBV7-9	TRBJ1-1	NA	NA	TGTGCCAGCAGCTTAGGCGGGGAGCGCACTGAAGCTTTCTTT	CASSLGGERTEAFF
TRBV5-1	TRBJ2-2	TRBD2	few	TGCGCCAGCAGCCATCTTTCGGGACTAAATTCCGGGGAGCTGTTTTTT	CASSHLSGLNSGELFF
TRBV14	TRBJ2-7	TRBD2	few	TGTGCCAGCAGCCAAGATAACCCCCGGGTAGCGGGAGGGTTTAAGTACGAGCAGTACTTC	CASSQDNPRVAGGFKYEQYF
TRBV5-4	TRBJ2-2	TRBD1	few	TGTGCCAGCAGCAAGGACAGGGTAACTGCCGGGGAGCTGTTTTTT	CASSKDRVTAGELFF
TRBV5-4	TRBJ2-3	NA	NA	TGTGCCAGCAGCTTGGTTAGCTGGCCTGATACGCAGTATTTT	CASSLVSWPDTQYF
TRBV20-1	TRBJ1-5	NA	NA	TGCAGTGCTAGAGACCTGATGGGAAGTTATCAGCCCCAGCATTTT	CSARDLMGSYQPQHF
TRBV19	TRBJ2-1	NA	NA	TGTGCCAGTAGTATTATAGGGGGGGGCAATGAGCAGTTCTTC	CASSIIGGGNEQFF
TRBV29-1	TRBJ2-1	NA	NA	TGCAGCGTTGAAGGACTCCTAGAGGCGGGACGAGGAGATGAGCAGTTCTTC	CSVEGLLEAGRGDEQFF
TRBV6-2/TRBV6-3	TRBJ2-2	TRBD2	few	TGTGCCAGCAGTTACCCACGAAGTAGCGGGAGAGGCACCGGGGAGCTGTTTTTT	CASSYPRSSGRGTGELFF
TRBV6-6	TRBJ1-1	TRBD1	few	TGTGCCAGCCACAGGGGCCTTGGGGACACTGAAGCTTTCTTT	CASHRGLGDTEAFF
TRBV7-9	TRBJ2-1	NA	many	TGTGCCAGCAGCTACGGCCACGGACGGGAGTACAATGAGCAGTTCTTC	CASSYGHGREYNEQFF
TRBV11-1	TRBJ1-1	TRBD1	many	TGTGCCAGCAGCTTGGCAGGGGGATATACTGAAGCTTTCTTT	CASSLAGGYTEAFF
TRBV7-8	TRBJ2-5	TRBD2	few	TGTGCCAGCAGCCACCTACGGGCGGGAGTGTATGAGACCCAGTACTTC	CASSHLRAGVYETQYF
TRBV27	TRBJ2-6	NA	NA	TGTGCCAGCAGGAAACTAGCTTCTGGGGCCAACGTCCTGACTTTC	CASRKLASGANVLTF
TRBV27	TRBJ1-1	NA	few	TGTGCCAGCCGGCGAGGTTCCCCCCTAATGAACACTGAAGCTTTCTTT	CASRRGSPLMNTEAFF
TRBV29-1	TRBJ2-1	NA	NA	TGCAGCGTTACGGGACGGAGCTCCTACAATGAGCAGTTCTTC	CSVTGRSSYNEQFF
TRBV7-2	TRBJ1-4	NA	many	TGTGCCAGCAGCTTACTTGGCCGAGATATGAAAATACTGTTTTTT	CASSLLGRDMKILFF
TRBV18	TRBJ2-1	NA	NA	TGTGCCAGCTCACCACTGCTTAGCACGAACAATGAGCAGTTCTTC	CASSPLLSTNNEQFF
TRBV7-2	TRBJ2-7	NA	many	TGTGCCAGCGCTTCGGTGGGCGAGCAGTACTTC	CASASVGEQYF
TRBV11-2	TRBJ2-3	NA	few	TGTGCCAGCAGCTTAGCGGCCCCAGGGGCGGCAGATACGCAGTATTTT	CASSLAAPGAADTQYF
TRBV19	TRBJ1-6	NA	NA	TGTGCCAGTAGGGGGACGGCGGCTAATTCACCCCTCCACTTT	CASRGTAANSPLHF
TRBV28	TRBJ2-1	NA	NA	TGTGCCAGCAGTGGGCAGGCCGGGCGTGAGCAGTTCTTC	CASSGQAGREQFF
TRBV7-2	TRBJ1-5	NA	many	TGTGCCAGCAGCGAGATGGCCGGGGGGGTAAGCAATCAGCCCCAGCATTTT	CASSEMAGGVSNQPQHF
TRBV7-8	TRBJ2-1	TRBD2	few	TGTGCCAGCAGCTTAATGGCGGGAGTAACCTACAATGAGCAGTTCTTC	CASSLMAGVTYNEQFF
TRBV19	TRBJ1-5	TRBD1	NA	TGTGCCAGTAGTCCTGATTCCGGGACAGGGTGGAATCAGCCCCAGCATTTT	CASSPDSGTGWNQPQHF
TRBV20-1	TRBJ2-1	NA	NA	TGCAGTGCTAGTGGGTACAATGAGCAGTTCTTC	CSASGYNEQFF
TRBV11-1	TRBJ2-1	TRBD2	few	TGTGCCAGCAGCTTACAATCCGGGACTAGCTTCGAGCAGTTCTTC	CASSLQSGTSFEQFF
TRBV11-2	TRBJ1-5	NA	many	TGTGCCAGCAGCTTAGCCTCGTATCAGCCCCAGCATTTT	CASSLASYQPQHF
TRBV29-1	TRBJ1-1	TRBD1	NA	TGCAGCGTTCCGGGACAGGGGGCAGGAAGGAACACTGAAGCTTTCTTT	CSVPGQGAGRNTEAFF
TRBV7-6	TRBJ2-3	NA	NA	TGTGCCAGCAGCTTCACGACAGGTGGCACAGATACGCAGTATTTT	CASSFTTGGTDTQYF
TRBV18	TRBJ2-3	TRBD2	few	TGTGCCAGCTCTCAATTGGGACTAGCGGGAGGCTCGTCAGATACGCAGTATTTT	CASSQLGLAGGSSDTQYF
TRBV7-2	TRBJ2-5	TRBD2	many	TGTGCCAGCAGGACCATCCCCGGGACTAGGGGGGAGACCCAGTACTTC	CASRTIPGTRGETQYF
TRBV19	TRBJ1-5	NA	NA	TGTGCCAGTAGTAGGGGTCCAGGACGCCCAGGGGCCCAGCATTTT	CASSRGPGRPGAQHF
TRBV6-2/TRBV6-3	TRBJ1-5	NA	many	TGTGCCAGCAGTCTGGCCGGGGATAGCAATCAGCCCCAGCATTTT	CASSLAGDSNQPQHF
TRBV7-3	TRBJ2-3	NA	NA	TGTGCCAGCAGCGACCCAGGGGGGACGGCAGATACGCAGTATTTT	CASSDPGGTADTQYF
TRBV7-2	TRBJ1-1	NA	few	TGTGCCAGCAGCTTAGGGTGGGCCGGCGGTGAAGCTTTCTTT	CASSLGWAGGEAFF
TRBV6-2/TRBV6-3	TRBJ1-5	NA	many	TGTGCCAGCAGTAGACGCCAGGGAGGGGAAATAGATCAGCCCCAGCATTTT	CASSRRQGGEIDQPQHF
TRBV19	TRBJ2-1	NA	NA	TGTGCCAGTAGTCCCGGGGCGGCCCTGTACAATGAGCAGTTCTTC	CASSPGAALYNEQFF
TRBV12-3/TRBV12-4	TRBJ1-5	NA	few	TGTGCCAGCAGTTTTGTTGTAGGCCCTATACCCCAGCATTTT	CASSFVVGPIPQHF
TRBV20-1	TRBJ2-3	TRBD2	few	TGCAGTGCTATAAACCTAGCGGGAGGGGACATTGGTACGCAGTATTTT	CSAINLAGGDIGTQYF
TRBV19	TRBJ2-3	NA	few	TGTGCCAGTGATGGGGCCCCTCAACGCACAGATACGCAGTATTTT	CASDGAPQRTDTQYF
TRBV5-5	TRBJ1-6	NA	NA	TGTGCCAGCAGCCCAAGGAGAGGGGTGCGGAATTCACCCCTCCACTTT	CASSPRRGVRNSPLHF
TRBV19	TRBJ2-1	TRBD2	NA	TGTGCCAGTAGTATTCTCAGGACTAGCGCTAGCGAGCAGTTCTTC	CASSILRTSASEQFF
TRBV12-3/TRBV12-4	TRBJ1-2	NA	many	TGTGCCAGCAGTTTCGGAACCTATGGCTACACCTTC	CASSFGTYGYTF
TRBV28	TRBJ2-7	TRBD2	many	TGTGCCAGCAGTCTAGCGGGGGACTTCTACGAGCAGTACTTC	CASSLAGDFYEQYF
TRBV6-2/TRBV6-3	TRBJ2-7	NA	NA	TGTGCCAGCACCTATGGGCAGGGGCCGCGGGAGCAGTACTTC	CASTYGQGPREQYF